The rows below give T cell receptor beta chains drawn from one sample of a study of T cell clones after liver transplantation. Assay: immunoSEQ multiplex PCR; the TCRdb copy retains only in-frame clones and omits some. The sample has 70,000 to 80,000 clones, more than 90% seen once. The source material was CD4+ T cells from blood, sampled before liver transplant. These receptors all stem from a human donor who received a liver transplant. CDR3s include the opening cysteine and the closing phenylalanine or tryptophan. D genes are given only for firm matches. The listing skips clone size in some rows; elsewhere it reads once, few, many or a size class.

d_call j_call clone_size v_call cdr3_aa cdr3_nt
NA TRBJ2-3 NA TRBV7-9 CASSPHSAGGADTQYF TGTGCCAGCAGCCCACACTCAGCGGGCGGGGCAGATACGCAGTATTTT
NA TRBJ1-2 once TRBV7-6 CASSPLFAFDRIYGYTF TGTGCCAGCAGCCCCCTCTTCGCCTTTGACAGAATCTATGGCTACACCTTC
TRBD1 TRBJ1-4 NA TRBV6-5 CASSRGQGAKLFF TGTGCCAGCAGTCGAGGACAGGGGGCAAAACTGTTTTTT
TRBD1 TRBJ1-4 NA TRBV7-9 CASSKGGSATNEKLFF TGTGCCAGCAGCAAAGGGGGCAGTGCAACTAATGAAAAACTGTTTTTT
TRBD1 TRBJ1-2 NA TRBV29-1 CSVLDRGLHNGYTF TGCAGCGTCTTAGACAGGGGGCTTCATAATGGCTACACCTTC
NA TRBJ2-7 NA TRBV29-1 CSVGGVRYEQYF TGCAGCGTTGGAGGGGTTCGCTACGAGCAGTACTTC
TRBD1 TRBJ1-2 NA TRBV11-2 CASSQGAGGDNYGYTF TGTGCCAGCAGCCAGGGGGCAGGGGGCGATAACTATGGCTACACCTTC
NA TRBJ2-3 NA TRBV5-6 CASSLSGPSDTQYF TGTGCCAGCAGCTTATCCGGACCGTCAGATACGCAGTATTTT
TRBD2 TRBJ2-2 NA TRBV6-5 CASSYSGGRPGGELFF TGTGCCAGCAGTTACTCTGGCGGGAGGCCGGGAGGGGAGCTGTTTTTT
NA TRBJ1-1 NA TRBV19 CASSRDSYRVNTEAFF TGTGCCAGTAGTAGGGACTCGTATCGGGTGAACACTGAAGCTTTCTTT
NA TRBJ2-1 NA TRBV19 CASSIEGKYNEQFF TGTGCCAGTAGTATAGAGGGGAAATACAATGAGCAGTTCTTC
NA TRBJ1-5 NA TRBV4-1 CASSQDSAYSNQPQHF TGCGCCAGCAGCCAAGACTCAGCTTATAGCAATCAGCCCCAGCATTTT
NA TRBJ2-1 NA TRBV6-5 CASRSHYNEQFF TGTGCCAGCAGGTCACACTACAATGAGCAGTTCTTC
TRBD1 TRBJ1-2 NA TRBV7-2 CASSFPGTGGPNYGYTF TGTGCCAGCAGCTTCCCCGGGACAGGGGGCCCTAACTATGGCTACACCTTC
TRBD2 TRBJ2-3 NA TRBV4-2 CASSRQTGLAGGGADTQYF TGTGCCAGCAGCCGTCAGACAGGACTAGCGGGAGGGGGAGCAGATACGCAGTATTTT
NA TRBJ1-2 once TRBV12-2 CASRLRTAPSPYGYTF TGTGCAAGTCGCTTACGGACAGCTCCATCGCCCTATGGCTACACCTTC
TRBD2 TRBJ2-5 NA TRBV29-1 CSVGAGVGSGTQYF TGCAGCGTAGGTGCGGGGGTTGGGTCGGGGACCCAGTACTTC
NA TRBJ1-1 NA TRBV7-9 CASSVDNTEAFF TGTGCCAGTTCGGTAGATAACACTGAAGCTTTCTTT
TRBD2 TRBJ2-3 few TRBV6-1 CASINSRPSGTQYF TGTGCCAGCATCAACAGTAGGCCTAGCGGTACGCAGTATTTT
NA TRBJ1-4 NA TRBV30 CAWKGAATDEKLFF TGTGCCTGGAAAGGGGCTGCCACTGATGAAAAACTGTTTTTT
NA TRBJ2-5 NA TRBV5-4 CASSLRAVKETQYF TGTGCCAGCAGCTTACGGGCAGTAAAAGAGACCCAGTACTTC
TRBD1 TRBJ1-2 NA TRBV18 CASSPGQGDYGYTF TGTGCCAGCTCACCGGGACAGGGGGACTATGGCTACACCTTC
TRBD1 TRBJ1-2 NA TRBV5-1 CASSLGLQGAFLYGYTF TGCGCCAGCAGCTTGGGGCTACAGGGGGCGTTCCTCTATGGCTACACCTTC
NA TRBJ1-1 NA TRBV28 CASSPSYPVSTEAFF TGTGCCAGCAGTCCGTCGTACCCCGTGAGCACTGAAGCTTTCTTT
NA TRBJ1-1 NA TRBV7-9 CASSSTDSLREAFF TGTGCCAGCAGCTCCACGGACAGTCTCCGGGAAGCTTTCTTT
NA TRBJ1-2 NA TRBV28 CASRQGGLYGYTF TGTGCCAGCAGGCAAGGGGGGCTGTATGGCTACACCTTC
TRBD2 TRBJ2-7 NA TRBV18 CASSPRDYSYEQYF TGTGCCAGCTCACCAAGGGACTACTCCTACGAGCAGTACTTC